Listed here are 25 T cell receptor beta chains from one sample, sequenced in a study of blood T cell repertoires in COVID-19. Clones were sequenced by immunoSEQ multiplex PCR, and TCRdb holds only the in-frame ones, with some missing. The profile shows about 150,000 clones, approximately 80% of them singletons. The material sequenced was PBMCs or T cells enriched from blood (not recorded which). The receptor set was obtained from a woman aged 45 to 65 who had recovered from COVID-19.

The chain carries TRBV18 and TRBJ2-1, with 8 bases that match TRBD1. Germline assignment: CDR1 KGHSH and CDR2 LQKENI. The CDR3 has 15 residues. With 3 bases clipped from V and 5 bases from J, the junction kept 6 bases outside the gene matches. In DNA form, the CDR3 reads TGTGCCAGCTCACCCCAGGGGGCAGGAAACAATGAGCAGTTCTTC. This sequence encodes CASSPQGAGNNEQFF. The complete variable domain, with remaining parts taken from reference TRBV18 and TRBJ2-1, reads NAGVMQNPRHLVRRRGQEARLRCSPMKGHSHVYWYRQLPEEGLKFMVYLQKENIIDESGMPKERFSAEFPKEGPSILRIQQVVRGDSAAYFCASSPQGAGNNEQFFGPGTRLTVL.

The V gene is TRBV11-2, the J gene TRBJ1-2; maybe TRBD1 (5 bases). The V and J ends lost 5 bases and 6 bases respectively, with 13 bases between them. Germline assignment: CDR1 SGHAT and CDR2 FQNNGV. This CDR3 spans 13 amino acids. The CDR3, as DNA: TGTGCCAGCAGCATCAGGGTCGGACATGGCTACACCTTC. It is translated as CASSIRVGHGYTF.

V gene TRBV7-2 combines with J gene TRBJ2-7, with a weak D call TRBD1 (7 bases). The germline CDR1 and CDR2 sequences are SGHTA and FQGNSA. V was cut by 2 bases and J by 3 bases, with 14 bases left in between. The CDR3 has 15 amino acids. In DNA, the CDR3 is TGTGCCAGCAGCTTAATCTCAGGGGGACTCTACGAGCAGTACTTC. It encodes CASSLISGGLYEQYF.

The chain uses TRBV7-8 and TRBJ1-5; D ambiguous. The CDR3 length is 15 residues. Between the trimmed V and J ends, which lost 8 bases and 6 bases, there was a span of 20 bases. CDR1 is SGHVS, CDR2 FQNEAQ, per germline. The CDR3 DNA reads TGTGCCAGCGCCCCTGGTCAGGAGGGCAGTCAGCCCCAGCATTTT. Its translation: CASAPGQEGSQPQHF.

The V call is TRBV6-5, the J call TRBJ1-2, with D hard to call. V lost 7 bases, J lost 2 bases, and 14 bases lay in between. Germline V gene lookup returns CDR1 MNHEY and CDR2 SVGAGI. The CDR3 sequence is 14 residues long. Here the CDR3 DNA reads TGTGCCAGCACAAAGAATGGAGGAAACTATGGCTACACCTTC. It codes for CASTKNGGNYGYTF.

The J gene is TRBJ2-7, the V gene TRBV14, with TRBD1 as a possible D gene (5 bases). Germline lookup yields CDR1 SGHDN and CDR2 FVKESK. CDR3 length: 15 amino acids. V was cut by 4 bases and J by 3 bases, with 16 bases left in between. CDR3 nucleotide sequence: TGTGCCAGCAGCCGCCTGGGCAGGGAAGACTACGAGCAGTACTTC. This sequence encodes CASSRLGREDYEQYF.

This clone turned up a few times. V is TRBV5-4 and J is TRBJ2-3; 10 bases line up with TRBD2. Germline V gene sequence: CDR1 SGHNT, CDR2 YYREEE (reference sequence). The J segment lost 3 bases and the V segment lost 2 bases, leaving 3 bases of the junction unmatched. The CDR3 consists of 15 residues. CDR3 in DNA: TGTGCCAGCAGCTTCGATAGCGGGAGGACAGATACGCAGTATTTT. Protein: CASSFDSGRTDTQYF.

Only one count was recorded for this clone. The chain couples TRBV6-5 to TRBJ1-4; TRBD1 aligns across 10 bases. The CDR3 runs to 15 residues. The V segment lost 6 bases and the J segment 3 bases; nucleotides outside the gene matches: 4. CDR1 is MNHEY, CDR2 SVGAGI, per germline. Here the CDR3 DNA reads TGTGCCAGCAGCGCGGACAGGGGGGCTAATGAAAAACTGTTTTTT. Its protein product is CASSADRGANEKLFF.

The chain is built from TRBV6-2 or TRBV6-3 and TRBJ1-2, with TRBD1 matching 8 bases. Germline V gives CDR1 MNHEY, CDR2 SVGEGT. The CDR3 loop spans 15 amino acids. V shed 6 bases and J 8 bases; nucleotides not matched to a gene: 14. The CDR3 protein is CASSSSGTGLRGYTF. CDR3 nucleotide sequence: TGTGCCAGCAGCTCTTCCGGGACAGGCCTTCGGGGCTACACCTTC.

V is TRBV12-3 or TRBV12-4 and J is TRBJ1-1, with TRBD1 matching 8 bases. The CDR3 covers 13 residues. V gave up 5 bases and J gave up 10 bases; unmatched junction bases: 9. CDR3 bases: TGTGCCAGCAGTGGACTCAGGGGGCAGGCAGCTTTCTTT. Residues: CASSGLRGQAAFF.

The chain employs TRBV18 and TRBJ2-2; D call uncertain. Germline V lookup: CDR1 KGHSH, CDR2 LQKENI. The ends were cut back, 0 bases at V and 3 bases at J, with 5 bases in the middle. This CDR3 has 14 amino acids. DNA for the CDR3: TGTGCCAGCTCACCACCGAGATACACCGGGGAGCTGTTTTTT. Translated: CASSPPRYTGELFF.

This chain connects TRBV5-1 to TRBJ1-2; D is ambiguous. Germline CDR1 reads SGHRS; CDR2 reads YFSETQ. There are 14 residues in the CDR3. Between the trimmed V and J ends, which lost 0 bases and 3 bases, there was a span of 9 bases. The CDR3 reads CASSLASEYYGYTF. The CDR3 coding sequence is TGCGCCAGCAGCTTGGCCTCCGAGTACTATGGCTACACCTTC.

This clone was seen a handful of times. The gene calls are TRBV28 and TRBJ1-6; the D gene is possibly TRBD1 (6 bases). V was trimmed by 6 bases and J by 5 bases, leaving 17 bases between them. Germline loops: CDR1 MDHEN, CDR2 SYDVKM. The length of the CDR3 is 16 residues. CDR3 sequence: CASSPGGGANNSPLHF. DNA of the CDR3: TGTGCCAGCAGCCCCGGGGGGGGCGCAAATAATTCACCCCTCCACTTT. The entire variable domain, with the rest obtained from reference TRBV28 and TRBJ1-6, is as follows: DVKVTQSSRYLVKRTGEKVFLECVQDMDHENMFWYRQDPGLGLRLIYFSYDVKMKEKGDIPEGYSVSREKKERFSLILESASTNQTSMYLCASSPGGGANNSPLHFGNGTRLTVT.

The CDR3 bases are TGTGCCAGCAGCTTGTCCGGATCGGGAGTTGAAGCTTTCTTT. Amino acid sequence: CASSLSGSGVEAFF. The V gene is TRBV7-9, the J gene TRBJ1-1; D is undetermined. The germline CDR1 and CDR2 sequences are SEHNR and FQNEAQ (reference sequence). Trimming left V 3 bases short and J 7 bases short, with 15 bases between. The CDR3 sequence is 14 residues long.

The chain joins TRBV18 to TRBJ2-3, with a possible D match to TRBD2 (5 bases). The CDR3 contains 17 residues. Germline V gives CDR1 KGHSH, CDR2 LQKENI. With 2 bases removed from V and 6 bases from J, the gap between germline ends came to 21 bases. The CDR3 spells CASSPIPPRGVRDTQYF. CDR3 nucleotide sequence: TGTGCCAGCTCACCAATCCCGCCTCGGGGTGTAAGGGATACGCAGTATTTT. The full variable domain, with the rest looked up from reference TRBV18 and TRBJ2-3, is NAGVMQNPRHLVRRRGQEARLRCSPMKGHSHVYWYRQLPEEGLKFMVYLQKENIIDESGMPKERFSAEFPKEGPSILRIQQVVRGDSAAYFCASSPIPPRGVRDTQYFGPGTRLTVL.

J is TRBJ1-2 and V is TRBV9; possibly TRBD1 for D (5 bases). Germline CDR1 reads SGDLS; CDR2 reads YYNGEE. The V end was cut by 0 bases, the J end by 1 base, with 10 bases between. The CDR3 has 15 amino acids. The CDR3 nucleotides read TGTGCCAGCAGCGTAGTAGCAGGGTTTAACTATGGCTACACCTTC. The encoded protein is CASSVVAGFNYGYTF.

This clone was seen only once. The DNA for the CDR3 is TGTGCCAGCAGCCGGGACAACGACTATGGCTACACCTTC. Its protein product is CASSRDNDYGYTF. The V gene is TRBV9, the J gene TRBJ1-2, with a weak D call TRBD1 (6 bases). This CDR3 comprises 13 residues. The V gene lost 4 bases and the J gene lost 3 bases, with 10 bases spanning the gap. Germline V gene sequence: CDR1 SGDLS, CDR2 YYNGEE.

The chain joins TRBV5-1 to TRBJ1-4; D gene ambiguous. The germline gives CDR1 SGHRS, CDR2 YFSETQ. V lost 0 bases and J lost 2, with 11 bases in between. The CDR3 is made up of 16 amino acids. CDR3: CASSLVQTTTNEKLFF. The CDR3 DNA sequence: TGCGCCAGCAGCTTGGTACAGACGACCACTAATGAAAAACTGTTTTTT. Variable domain in full (rest from reference TRBV5-1 and TRBJ1-4): KAGVTQTPRYLIKTRGQQVTLSCSPISGHRSVSWYQQTPGQGLQFLFEYFSETQRNKGNFPGRFSGRQFSNSRSEMNVSTLELGDSALYLCASSLVQTTTNEKLFFGSGTQLSVL.

The V call is TRBV10-3, the J call TRBJ2-6; D is uncertain. This CDR3 region has 13 residues. V was shortened by 11 bases and J by 2 bases, with 10 bases between the two germline ends. Germline-derived CDR1 and CDR2 are ENHRY and SYGVKD. CDR3 in DNA: TGTGCCCTCCGCGAGCCTGGGGCCAACGTCCTGACTTTC. Amino acid sequence: CALREPGANVLTF.

In its sample, this clone was seen a few times. V usage is TRBV27 and J usage is TRBJ2-7; 9 nucleotides align to TRBD1. V lost 5 bases and J lost 3; bases outside the gene matches: 8. This CDR3 comprises 15 residues. The V gene's germline CDR1 is MNHEY and CDR2 SMNVEV (reference sequence). CDR3 sequence reads: CASSRRPGQGYEQYF. CDR3 DNA sequence: TGTGCCAGCAGTCGCCGACCGGGACAGGGCTACGAGCAGTACTTC.

CDR3 loop: CASSSGLAGGPNNEQFF. The CDR3 coding sequence is TGTGCCAGTAGTAGCGGACTAGCGGGAGGGCCTAACAATGAGCAGTTCTTC. The chain couples TRBV19 to TRBJ2-1; TRBD2 matches at 15 bases. This CDR3 comprises 17 residues. CDR1 and CDR2 from the germline V gene are LNHDA and SQIVND (reference sequence). The trim removed 4 bases at V and 5 bases at J, leaving 6 bases unmatched.

Only one count was recorded for this clone. The chain has TRBV7-3 and TRBJ2-3, with 7 bases fitting TRBD2. Losses at the gene ends were 4 bases for V and 2 bases for J; bases not matched to a gene: 6. Germline CDR1 is SGHTA and CDR2 is FQGTGA. This CDR3 has 15 residues. The CDR3 loop is CASSWTSSPTDTQYF. The CDR3 coding sequence is TGTGCCAGCAGCTGGACTAGTTCCCCCACAGATACGCAGTATTTT.

V gene TRBV5-6 combines with J gene TRBJ2-5; 8 bases are a match to TRBD1. The CDR3 is 17 residues long. Per the germline V gene, CDR1 is SGHDT and CDR2 is YYEEEE. Losses at the gene ends were 4 bases for V and 0 bases for J; bases not matched to a gene: 11. CDR3 nucleotide sequence: TGTGCCAGCAGCCACCCGACGACAGGGGTCAACCAAGAGACCCAGTACTTC. Encoded protein: CASSHPTTGVNQETQYF.

This sequence joins TRBV10-3 and TRBJ2-3; D is perhaps TRBD2 (5 bases). This CDR3 comprises 16 residues. Germline loops: CDR1 ENHRY, CDR2 SYGVKD. Trimming left V 4 bases short and J 1 base short, with 15 bases between. CDR3 sequence reads: CAISGRSGPGTDTQYF. CDR3 sequence (DNA): TGTGCCATCAGTGGGAGAAGCGGACCGGGCACAGATACGCAGTATTTT.

The sample holds many counts of this clone. The genes are TRBV3-1 (or the pseudogene TRBV3-2) and TRBJ2-3, with D unclear. Trimming took 6 bases from V and 0 from J, leaving 16 bases between them. The germline V gene encodes CDR1 LGHDT and CDR2 YNNKEL (reference sequence). The CDR3 sequence is 16 residues long. CDR3 nucleotides: TGTGCCAGCAGTCCGACGCTGGCGGTTAGCACAGATACGCAGTATTTT. It codes for CASSPTLAVSTDTQYF.